This TCR beta chain was sequenced for a study of OX40 agonist ivuxolimab in advanced cancers. Looking at the study overall: People in dose escalation had one of these cancers: hepatocellular carcinoma, melanoma, renal cell or head and neck cancer. Treatment received earlier with anti-PD-1, anti-PD-L1 or anti-CTLA-4 agents was allowed, and under 50% had some.

The method was immunoSEQ multiplex PCR; TCRdb's version includes in-frame clones alone and lacks a portion of them. The sample contains more than 12,000 clones, more than 70% of which appear only once. Germline lookup yields CDR1 MGHRA and CDR2 YSYEKL. The CDR3 extends over 15 amino acids. Trimming took 3 bases from V and 4 from J; bases not matched to a gene: 6. Broader study findings: Mean expanded clone counts were higher in CD8+ than CD4+ T cells.

Notes on this clone: Its antigen is undetermined.

The chain has TRBV4-1 and TRBJ1-2; TRBD1 aligns across 9 bases. The TCR was taken from an adult with an advanced solid tumor such as melanoma, head and neck, liver or kidney cancer. The sample was CD4+ or CD8+ T cells sorted from blood, taken in a trial of the OX40 agonist ivuxolimab. The CDR3 sequence is CASSQTDRGGYGYTF. Written as DNA, the CDR3 is TGCGCCAGCAGCCAGACGGACAGGGGAGGCTATGGCTACACCTTC.